A selection of T cell receptor beta chains follows, all from one sample in a study of shared clonotypes between healthy human individuals. Sequencing was performed with immunoSEQ multiplex PCR; in TCRdb, only in-frame clones are kept and a portion is missing. The sample includes some 500,000 clones, 95% to 96% of them seen just once. Sequencing was done on a sample of naive CD4+ T cells sorted from blood. Every receptor here comes from a woman under 40 in good health. The CDR3 runs from the conserved cysteine through the conserved F or W. A D gene is named only where the DNA matches it firmly. Not every row has a clone size; where given, it reads once, few, many or a size class.

TRBJ1-2	NA	TRBV28	NA	TGTGCCAGCAGTTTAAAGGCCCCTAACTATGGCTACACCTTC	CASSLKAPNYGYTF
TRBJ1-5	NA	TRBV2	NA	TGTGCCAGCAGTGAGGGGAATCAGCCCCAGCATTTT	CASSEGNQPQHF
TRBJ1-2	NA	TRBV28	TRBD1	TGTGCCAGCGGGACAGCGGATAACTATGGCTACACCTTC	CASGTADNYGYTF
TRBJ2-7	few	TRBV6-6	NA	TGTGCCAGCAAAGCACAGGGCTACGAGCAGTACTTC	CASKAQGYEQYF
TRBJ2-5	NA	TRBV11-2	NA	TGTGCCAGCAGCACGGACTCCCCAGGGACCCAGTACTTC	CASSTDSPGTQYF
TRBJ2-7	NA	TRBV11-2	TRBD2	TGTGCCAGCACCGTTTCCGCTAGCGGGACCTACGAGCAGTACTTC	CASTVSASGTYEQYF
TRBJ2-2	NA	TRBV7-7	NA	TGTGCCAGCAGCTTAGAGTCCCGGGACACCGACACCGGGGAGCTGTTTTTT	CASSLESRDTDTGELFF
TRBJ1-2	NA	TRBV27	TRBD1	TGTGCCAGCAGTCTAGGGGACAGGGGCTATGGCTACACCTTC	CASSLGDRGYGYTF
TRBJ2-1	NA	TRBV7-9	NA	TGTGCCAGCAGCTCTTGGAGGGACAATGAGCAGTTCTTC	CASSSWRDNEQFF
TRBJ1-5	NA	TRBV6-6	NA	TGTGCCAGCAGTTACGAACAGGGAACTAGGAATCAGCCCCAGCATTTT	CASSYEQGTRNQPQHF
TRBJ2-3	NA	TRBV9	NA	TGTGCCAGCAGCGGAACTAGCCGGGGGGCCACAGATACGCAGTATTTT	CASSGTSRGATDTQYF
TRBJ1-1	once	TRBV5-1	NA	TGCGCCAGCAGCTTGGATCGTGGGGAAACTGAAGCTTTCTTT	CASSLDRGETEAFF
TRBJ2-1	once	TRBV6-6	NA	TGTGCCAGCAGTTACTCGACTAGCTACAATGAGCAGTTCTTC	CASSYSTSYNEQFF
TRBJ2-7	NA	TRBV7-7	TRBD1	TGTGCCAGCAGCCCGAAGGGGGCCTCCGAGCAGTACTTC	CASSPKGASEQYF
TRBJ2-5	NA	TRBV19	NA	TGTGCCAGTAGTGGAGGAGACCAAGAGACCCAGTACTTC	CASSGGDQETQYF
TRBJ2-7	NA	TRBV18	NA	TGTGCCAGCTCACCACGCGCCCAAAACGAGCAGTACTTC	CASSPRAQNEQYF
TRBJ2-1	NA	TRBV12-5	TRBD2	TGTGCTAGTGGACGGGGACTAGTCGATGAGCAGTTCTTC	CASGRGLVDEQFF
TRBJ2-2	NA	TRBV6-1	NA	TGTGCCAGCAGTACCCCCTTTTGGAGGGACGGGGAGCTGTTTTTT	CASSTPFWRDGELFF
TRBJ2-7	NA	TRBV7-2	TRBD2	TGTGCCAGCAGCTTAATGCCTAGCGGCTACGAGCAGTACTTC	CASSLMPSGYEQYF
TRBJ1-2	once	TRBV10-1	NA	TGCGCCAGTAGCCCAGGCAGTAAGGGCTATGGCTACACCTTC	CASSPGSKGYGYTF
TRBJ2-4	NA	TRBV5-1	TRBD1	TGCGCCAGCAGCCTGGGACAGGGGCAAAACATTCAGTACTTC	CASSLGQGQNIQYF
TRBJ2-5	NA	TRBV19	TRBD1	TGTGCCAGTAGCCTTCCGGGGGACAGGGAGAGGGAGACCCAGTACTTC	CASSLPGDRERETQYF
TRBJ2-1	once	TRBV29-1	NA	TGCAGCGTTGGGGGATCCTACAATGAGCAGTTCTTC	CSVGGSYNEQFF
TRBJ1-1	NA	TRBV18	NA	TGTGCCAGCTCACCACGAAGGAACACTGAAGCTTTCTTT	CASSPRRNTEAFF
TRBJ1-6	NA	TRBV19	TRBD1	TGTGCCAGCCGGGACAGAAATTCACCCCTCCACTTT	CASRDRNSPLHF
TRBJ1-2	NA	TRBV18	NA	TGTGCCAGCTCACCGGACAGTTCTAACTATGGCTACACCTTC	CASSPDSSNYGYTF
TRBJ1-1	NA	TRBV9	NA	TGTGCCAGCAGCGAATCCGGGCTTACTAACACTGAAGCTTTCTTT	CASSESGLTNTEAFF
TRBJ2-7	NA	TRBV4-1	NA	TGCGCCAGCAGCCAGGCACAGGGAATCTCCTACGAGCAGTACTTC	CASSQAQGISYEQYF
TRBJ2-1	NA	TRBV2	TRBD2	TGTGCCAGCAGAGGTAGCGGGAAAAACAATGAGCAGTTCTTC	CASRGSGKNNEQFF
TRBJ2-2	NA	TRBV5-5	TRBD2	TGTGCCAGCAGCTTACCAGGACTAGCGGGAGGTGCCGGGGAGCTGTTTTTT	CASSLPGLAGGAGELFF
TRBJ1-4	NA	TRBV19	NA	TGTGCCAGTAGTATAGATCTGGGGCTCGAAGAAAAACTGTTTTTT	CASSIDLGLEEKLFF
TRBJ1-1	NA	TRBV5-1	NA	TGCGCCAGCAGCTTGACGGGCGACGGCACTGAAGCTTTCTTT	CASSLTGDGTEAFF
TRBJ2-5	NA	TRBV9	TRBD2	TGTGCCAGCAGCGTAGACGTAGCGGGAGTAAGTCAAGAGACCCAGTACTTC	CASSVDVAGVSQETQYF
TRBJ2-3	NA	TRBV5-1	TRBD1	TGCGCCAGCAGCTTGGTGACCGGACAGGGCACAGATACGCAGTATTTT	CASSLVTGQGTDTQYF
TRBJ2-1	NA	TRBV11-2	NA	TGTGCCAGCAGCCCCCTCAGCGGAGGATCCTACAATGAGCAGTTCTTC	CASSPLSGGSYNEQFF
TRBJ2-2	NA	TRBV11-3	TRBD1	TGTGCCAGCAGCCGAGGGGGACAGGGGTTTAACGGGGAGCTGTTTTTT	CASSRGGQGFNGELFF
TRBJ2-7	once	TRBV18	TRBD1	TGTGCCAGCTCACCGCAGGGGGAAGACGAGCAGTACTTC	CASSPQGEDEQYF
TRBJ1-5	NA	TRBV27	NA	TGTGCCAGCAGTTTTTTAGGGGATAGCAATCAGCCCCAGCATTTT	CASSFLGDSNQPQHF
TRBJ1-1	NA	TRBV5-1	TRBD1	TGCGCCAGCAGTTCCGGGGGGAACAGGGGCGCACTTGAAGCTTTCTTT	CASSSGGNRGALEAFF
TRBJ2-7	NA	TRBV2	TRBD2	TGTGCCAGCAGTGTACAAGCGGGAGAGGGATACGAGCAGTACTTC	CASSVQAGEGYEQYF
TRBJ2-6	NA	TRBV27	TRBD1	TGTGCCAGCAGTTTATTAGGACAGGGTTATAGTGGGGCCAACGTCCTGACTTTC	CASSLLGQGYSGANVLTF